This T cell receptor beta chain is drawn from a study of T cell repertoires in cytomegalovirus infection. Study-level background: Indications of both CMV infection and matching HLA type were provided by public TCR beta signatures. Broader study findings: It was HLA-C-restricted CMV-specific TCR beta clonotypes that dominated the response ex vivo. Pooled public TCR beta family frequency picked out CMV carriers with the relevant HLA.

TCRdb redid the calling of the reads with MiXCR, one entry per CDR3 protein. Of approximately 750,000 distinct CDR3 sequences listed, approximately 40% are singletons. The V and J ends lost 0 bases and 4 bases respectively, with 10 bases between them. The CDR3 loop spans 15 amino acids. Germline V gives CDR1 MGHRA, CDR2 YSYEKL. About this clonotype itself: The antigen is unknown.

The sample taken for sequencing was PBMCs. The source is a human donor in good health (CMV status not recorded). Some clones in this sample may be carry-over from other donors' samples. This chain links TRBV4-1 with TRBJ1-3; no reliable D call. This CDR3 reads CASSQEGLGGNTIYF. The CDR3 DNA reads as TGCGCCAGCAGCCAAGAGGGCTTGGGAGGAAACACCATATATTTT.